One and the same sample provided the 28 T cell receptor beta chains below, sequenced in a study of blood T cell repertoires in COVID-19. The data were produced by immunoSEQ multiplex PCR, yet TCRdb's version contains in-frame clones alone and is incomplete. This sample has about 270,000 clones, with about 88% found just once. The sequenced sample was PBMCs or T cells enriched from blood (not recorded which). The source of these receptors is a woman aged 60-75 years in a cohort exposed to, infected with or recovered from COVID-19 (not recorded which).

The V and J genes are TRBV6-5 and TRBJ2-1; 7 bases match TRBD2. The V gene's germline CDR1 is MNHEY and CDR2 SVGAGI. CDR3 size: 13 residues. V shed 6 bases, J shed 8 bases, and the junction held 7 bases outside the gene matches. The CDR3 DNA reads TGTGCCAGCAGCCGGGACTACTATGATGAGCAGTTCTTC. It yields the protein CASSRDYYDEQFF.

The chain links TRBV27 to TRBJ2-7; D possibly corresponds to TRBD2 (6 bases). Per germline, CDR1 MNHEY and CDR2 SMNVEV (reference sequence). V lost 5 bases and J lost 6, with 20 bases in between. The CDR3 extends over 15 amino acids. CDR3 sequence: CASSQRGGAGLEQYF. The CDR3 DNA follows: TGTGCCAGCAGTCAAAGGGGCGGGGCGGGGCTCGAGCAGTACTTC.

In DNA form, the CDR3 reads TGTGCCAGTAGTACTCAGGGGGCGCCCCGCTATGGCTACACCTTC. Its protein product is CASSTQGAPRYGYTF. The chain combines TRBV19 with TRBJ1-2, with 8 bases fitting TRBD1. The junction had 8 bases not matched to a gene; V was cut back by 4 bases and J by 4 bases. Germline V gene sequence: CDR1 LNHDA, CDR2 SQIVND (reference sequence). The CDR3 runs to 15 residues.

Turning to this clone: Other DNA sequences in this sample translate to the same CDR3. V and J are TRBV5-1 and TRBJ2-7, with a possible D match to TRBD1 (6 bases). The length of the CDR3 is 14 residues. Per germline, CDR1 SGHRS and CDR2 YFSETQ. The V end lost 3 bases, the J end lost 0 bases, and 10 bases lay between the germline ends. CDR3 nucleotide sequence: TGCGCCAGCAGCTCGTCGACAGGCTCCTACGAGCAGTACTTC. This codes for CASSSSTGSYEQYF.

J is TRBJ1-4 and V is TRBV7-8; possible D gene TRBD1, 5 bases. Trimming pared 5 bases from V and 3 bases from J, leaving 10 bases between. CDR1 is SGHVS, CDR2 FQNEAQ, per germline. The length of the CDR3 is 14 residues. CDR3 sequence: CASSLDSSNEKLFF. For the CDR3, the DNA is TGTGCCAGCAGCCTAGACAGCTCTAATGAAAAACTGTTTTTT. Based on the CDR3 plus reference TRBV7-8 and TRBJ1-4, the full variable domain is GAGVSQSPRYKVAKRGQDVALRCDPISGHVSLFWYQQALGQGPEFLTYFQNEAQLDKSGLPSDRFFAERPEGSVSTLKIQRTQQEDSAVYLCASSLDSSNEKLFFGSGTQLSVL.

This clone was picked up a small number of times. This chain joins TRBV5-1 and TRBJ1-1, with D perhaps TRBD1 (6 bases). The V gene's germline CDR1 is SGHRS and CDR2 YFSETQ. Trimming stripped 0 bases from V and 4 bases from J, with 13 bases between. The CDR3 contains 15 residues. DNA of the CDR3: TGCGCCAGCAGCTTGGGGGATGCGGACAGCACTGAAGCTTTCTTT. This codes for CASSLGDADSTEAFF.

The genes are TRBV29-1 and TRBJ2-1, with 12 bases lining up with TRBD2. The CDR3 is 14 amino acids. Germline CDR1 SQVTM, CDR2 ANQGSEA. The V and J ends lost 8 bases and 8 bases, in that order; junction bases with no gene match: 10. DNA of the CDR3: TGCAGCCTCTCTCTAGCGGGAGGGACCCATGAGCAGTTCTTC. Residues: CSLSLAGGTHEQFF.

In this sample, this clone turned up a few times. V is TRBV2 and J is TRBJ2-5, with TRBD2 identical over 9 bases. The CDR3 totals 13 residues. Germline V gene sequence: CDR1 SNHLY, CDR2 FYNNEI. The junction had 4 bases not matched to a gene; V was cut back by 6 bases and J by 5 bases. The CDR3 loop is CASRLAGVETQYF. For the CDR3, the DNA is TGTGCCAGCAGACTAGCGGGTGTCGAGACCCAGTACTTC.

The rearrangement joins TRBV2 to TRBJ2-7; D might be TRBD1 (6 bases). Germline CDR1 is SNHLY and CDR2 is FYNNEI. V was clipped by 6 bases and J by 2 bases, with 11 bases between them. The CDR3 is made up of 13 amino acids. The CDR3 region has the DNA TGTGCCAGCAGGGGGACATGGGCCTACGAGCAGTACTTC. It translates to CASRGTWAYEQYF.

The chain combines TRBV11-2 with TRBJ2-4; D is possibly TRBD1 (5 bases). V lost 4 bases and J lost 0, with 19 bases in between. From germline, CDR1 is SGHAT and CDR2 FQNNGV. The CDR3 sequence is 18 residues long. The CDR3 DNA is TGTGCCAGCAGCTCGATCCTCACAGGCGTCCTAGCCAAAAACATTCAGTACTTC. It encodes CASSSILTGVLAKNIQYF. The variable domain in full, completed from reference TRBV11-2 and TRBJ2-4, reads EAGVAQSPRYKIIEKRQSVAFWCNPISGHATLYWYQQILGQGPKLLIQFQNNGVVDDSQLPKDRFSAERLKGVDSTLKIQPAKLEDSAVYLCASSSILTGVLAKNIQYFGAGTRLSVL.

The gene calls are TRBV6-5 and TRBJ2-3; maybe TRBD1 (6 bases). The germline CDR1 and CDR2 sequences are MNHEY and SVGAGI. The ends were cut back, 7 bases at V and 4 bases at J, with 15 bases in the middle. The CDR3 is 14 amino acids. In DNA, the CDR3 is TGTGCCAGCACCTACAGGGTTGGGGCAGATACGCAGTATTTT. It encodes CASTYRVGADTQYF.

The chain joins TRBV6-5 to TRBJ2-5; 7 nucleotides align to TRBD2. Germline V gene lookup returns CDR1 MNHEY and CDR2 SVGAGI. J lost 5 bases, V lost 8 bases, and 8 bases had no gene match. The CDR3 runs to 13 residues. The DNA of the CDR3 is TGTGCCAGCCGCCAACTAGCGATTGAGACCCAGTACTTC. As protein: CASRQLAIETQYF.

The chain carries TRBV28 and TRBJ2-1, with 7 bases matching TRBD2. Germline CDR1 is MDHEN and CDR2 is SYDVKM. There are 16 residues in the CDR3. The J segment lost 7 bases and the V segment lost 4 bases, leaving 13 bases of the junction unmatched. The CDR3, as DNA: TGTGCCAGCAGTTCCCCCTTTGGGAGGGCCGAGAATGAGCAGTTCTTC. It specifies CASSSPFGRAENEQFF. The full variable domain, rest sourced from reference TRBV28 and TRBJ2-1, is DVKVTQSSRYLVKRTGEKVFLECVQDMDHENMFWYRQDPGLGLRLIYFSYDVKMKEKGDIPEGYSVSREKKERFSLILESASTNQTSMYLCASSSPFGRAENEQFFGPGTRLTVL.

V usage is TRBV6-2 or TRBV6-3 and J usage is TRBJ2-2, with D perhaps matching TRBD2 (6 bases). V gave up 0 bases and J gave up 3 bases, with 14 bases separating them. CDR3 length: 17 residues. Germline CDR1 and CDR2: MNHEY and SVGEGT. The CDR3 loop reads CASSYSNGGSHTGELFF. CDR3 in DNA: TGTGCCAGCAGTTACTCAAACGGGGGTAGTCACACCGGGGAGCTGTTTTTT.

The count of this clone is one. This chain connects TRBV4-3 to TRBJ1-4, with a weak D call TRBD1 (5 bases). The CDR3 spans 16 residues. V lost 3 bases, J lost 0 bases, and 11 bases lay in between. Germline V gene lookup returns CDR1 LGHNA and CDR2 YSLEER. CDR3 sequence reads: CASSHSQGATNEKLFF. CDR3 DNA sequence: TGCGCCAGCAGCCATTCCCAGGGTGCAACTAATGAAAAACTGTTTTTT.

The rearrangement joins TRBV28 to TRBJ2-7, with TRBD2 matching over 8 bases. Germline V gives CDR1 MDHEN, CDR2 SYDVKM. This CDR3 contains 14 residues. With V trimmed by 6 bases and J by 5 bases, 9 bases remained unmatched. CDR3 amino acids: CASSSSGPVNEQYF. CDR3 sequence (DNA): TGTGCCAGCAGCTCTAGCGGGCCCGTGAACGAGCAGTACTTC.

The CDR3 region is CASSPLTSGSYNEQFF. The CDR3 coding sequence is TGTGCCAGCTCTCCCCTGACTAGCGGGTCCTACAATGAGCAGTTCTTC. The V call is TRBV18, the J call TRBJ2-1; TRBD2 aligns across 10 bases. The germline CDR1 and CDR2 sequences are KGHSH and LQKENI. CDR3 length: 16 amino acids. V dropped 6 bases and J dropped 1; count of bases not matched to a gene: 6.

V and J are TRBV6-5 and TRBJ2-5, with TRBD2 matching over 8 bases. In germline, CDR1 is MNHEY, CDR2 SVGAGI. The V gene end was trimmed by 2 bases and the J gene end by 5 bases; junction bases not matched to a gene: 7. The CDR3 covers 15 residues. The CDR3 is CASSYDSGSDETQYF. DNA of the CDR3: TGTGCCAGCAGTTACGACAGCGGGAGCGACGAGACCCAGTACTTC.

The chain recombines TRBV25-1 with TRBJ1-5; D possibly corresponds to TRBD1 (5 bases). V was trimmed by 8 bases and J by 5 bases, leaving 13 bases between them. Germline-derived CDR1 and CDR2 are MGHDK and SYGVNS. The CDR3 covers 13 residues. CDR3: CASAGVGYQPQHF. The DNA for the CDR3 is TGTGCCAGCGCGGGGGTGGGTTATCAGCCCCAGCATTTT.

The chain combines TRBV18 with TRBJ2-7; D remains ambiguous. Germline CDR1 and CDR2: KGHSH and LQKENI. CDR3 length equals 15 residues. V gave up 6 bases and J gave up 4 bases, with 19 bases separating them. The CDR3 region is CASSQTGGTIYEQYF. CDR3 in DNA: TGTGCCAGCTCTCAGACTGGTGGCACTATTTACGAGCAGTACTTC.

The V and J genes are TRBV25-1 and TRBJ2-7; 10 positions match TRBD1. CDR1 and CDR2 (germline): MGHDK, SYGVNS. The ends lost 1 base at V and 5 bases at J; junction bases unmatched: 8. This CDR3 spans 16 amino acids. The CDR3 here is CASSEFPGTGDHEQYF. CDR3 nucleotide sequence: TGTGCCAGCAGTGAATTCCCCGGGACAGGGGACCACGAGCAGTACTTC.

The CDR3 loop reads CASSDTDPSNYGYTF. The CDR3 region has the DNA TGCGCCAGCAGCGATACAGATCCGTCTAACTATGGCTACACCTTC. V usage is TRBV4-3 and J usage is TRBJ1-2; no firm D call. This CDR3 has 15 amino acids. V was trimmed by 5 bases and J by 0 bases, leaving 13 bases between them. CDR1 is LGHNA and CDR2 is YSLEER in the germline V gene.

This rearrangement joins TRBV5-6 to TRBJ2-7; TRBD1 might be the D (6 bases). Trimming shortened V by 1 base and J by 7 bases, and 15 bases separated the two germline ends. This CDR3 region has 14 residues. Germline V gives CDR1 SGHDT, CDR2 YYEEEE. The CDR3 sequence is CASSLSGTGWEQYF. In DNA form, the CDR3 reads TGTGCCAGCAGCTTGAGTGGCACAGGGTGGGAGCAGTACTTC.

V is TRBV10-2 and J is TRBJ1-1; a possible D gene is TRBD1 (6 bases). The CDR3 covers 13 residues. Trimming took off 8 bases at V and 2 bases at J, with 12 bases between the two ends. Germline CDR1 is WSHSY and CDR2 is SAAADI. In nucleotides, the CDR3 is TGCGCCAGCTCAAGGACAGTTAACACTGAAGCTTTCTTT. Its protein product is CASSRTVNTEAFF.

This clone has a single count. V usage is TRBV30 and J usage is TRBJ2-3; 9 bases fit TRBD2. This CDR3 has 14 amino acids. Germline V lookup: CDR1 GTSNPN, CDR2 SVGIG (reference sequence). Trimming cost V 0 bases and J 3 bases; bases outside gene matches: 1. The CDR3 coding sequence is TGTGCCTGGAGTGTGCGGGGGGGGACAGATACGCAGTATTTT. This translates into CAWSVRGGTDTQYF.

The chain has TRBV7-3 and TRBJ2-2; 7 bases fit TRBD2. J gave up 7 bases and V 2 bases, and 7 bases lay outside the gene matches. The CDR3 length is 15 residues. Germline-derived CDR1 and CDR2 are SGHTA and FQGTGA. CDR3 nucleotides: TGTGCCAGCAGCTTAGGCGGGAGTGAGGGCGGGGAGCTGTTTTTT. Its translation: CASSLGGSEGGELFF. Using reference TRBV7-3 and TRBJ2-2 for the parts outside the CDR3, the full variable domain is GAGVSQTPSNKVTEKGKYVELRCDPISGHTALYWYRQSLGQGPEFLIYFQGTGAADDSGLPNDRFFAVRPEGSVSTLKIQRTERGDSAVYLCASSLGGSEGGELFFGEGSRLTVL.

J is TRBJ2-5 and V is TRBV5-1, with 11 bases that match TRBD1. The CDR3 has 15 residues. V was clipped by 4 bases and J by 7 bases; unmatched bases: 9. Germline CDR1 reads SGHRS; CDR2 reads YFSETQ. The DNA for the CDR3 is TGCGCCAGCAGCGTCGGAGGGACAGGGGGAGTGACCCAGTACTTC. It specifies CASSVGGTGGVTQYF.

The J gene is TRBJ2-3, the V gene TRBV9; a possible D gene is TRBD2 (5 bases). V lost 4 bases and J lost 2, with 17 bases in between. Germline V CDR1 and CDR2: SGDLS, YYNGEE. The CDR3 length is 16 residues. The CDR3 here is CASSPRSDGVTDTQYF. The DNA of the CDR3 is TGTGCCAGCAGCCCAAGATCGGACGGGGTCACAGATACGCAGTATTTT.